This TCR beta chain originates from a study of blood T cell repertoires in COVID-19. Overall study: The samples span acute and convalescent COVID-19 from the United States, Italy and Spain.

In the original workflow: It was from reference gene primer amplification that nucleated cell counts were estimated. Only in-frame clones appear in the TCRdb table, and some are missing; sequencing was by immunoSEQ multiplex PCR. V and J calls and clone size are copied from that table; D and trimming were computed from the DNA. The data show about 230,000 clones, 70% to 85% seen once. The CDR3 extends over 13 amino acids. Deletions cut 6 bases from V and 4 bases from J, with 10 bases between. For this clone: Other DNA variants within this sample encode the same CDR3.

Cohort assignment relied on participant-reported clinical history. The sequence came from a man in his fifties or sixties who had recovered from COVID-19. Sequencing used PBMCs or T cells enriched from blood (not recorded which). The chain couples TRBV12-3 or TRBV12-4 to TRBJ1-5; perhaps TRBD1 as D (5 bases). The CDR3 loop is CASSLGPNQPQHF. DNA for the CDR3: TGTGCCAGCAGCCTGGGGCCGAATCAGCCCCAGCATTTT.